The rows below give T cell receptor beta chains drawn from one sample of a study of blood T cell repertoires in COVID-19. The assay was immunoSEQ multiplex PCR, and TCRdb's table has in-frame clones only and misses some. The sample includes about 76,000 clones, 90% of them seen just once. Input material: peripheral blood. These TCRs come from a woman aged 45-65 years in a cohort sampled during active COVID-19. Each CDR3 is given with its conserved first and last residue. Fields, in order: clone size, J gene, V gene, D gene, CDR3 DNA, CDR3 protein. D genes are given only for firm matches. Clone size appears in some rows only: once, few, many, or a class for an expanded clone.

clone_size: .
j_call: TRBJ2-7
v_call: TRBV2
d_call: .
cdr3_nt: TGTGCCAGCCTCCCGGGATCTGAGCCCTACGAGCAGTACTTC
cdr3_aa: CASLPGSEPYEQYF

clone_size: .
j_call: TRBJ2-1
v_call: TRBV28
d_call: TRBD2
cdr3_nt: TGTGCCAGCACCTTACGGAACCCCTCTAGCGGGAGGGGAGGCAATGAGCAGTTCTTC
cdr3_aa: CASTLRNPSSGRGGNEQFF

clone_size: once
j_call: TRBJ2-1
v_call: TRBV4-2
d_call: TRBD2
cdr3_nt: TGTGCCAGCAGCCAAGCTCCGACTAGCGGTAGCTCCTACAATGAGCAGTTCTTC
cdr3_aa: CASSQAPTSGSSYNEQFF

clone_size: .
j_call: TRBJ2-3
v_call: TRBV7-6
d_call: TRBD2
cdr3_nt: TGTGCCAGCAGCCCTAGCGGGAGCGCAGATACGCAGTATTTT
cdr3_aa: CASSPSGSADTQYF

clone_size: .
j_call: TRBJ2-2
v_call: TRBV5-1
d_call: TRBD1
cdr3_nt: TGCGCCAGCAGCTTAGGACAGGGGCTCAACACCGGGGAGCTGTTTTTT
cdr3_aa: CASSLGQGLNTGELFF

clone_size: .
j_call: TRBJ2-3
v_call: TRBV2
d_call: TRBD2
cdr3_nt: TGTGCCAGCAGTCTACTAGCGGGAGGGGGAGATACGCAGTATTTT
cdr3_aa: CASSLLAGGGDTQYF

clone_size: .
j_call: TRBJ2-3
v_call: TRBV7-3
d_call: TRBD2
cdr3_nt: TGTGCCAGCAGCTTAGGGCTAGCGGGGTTCACAGATACGCAGTATTTT
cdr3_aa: CASSLGLAGFTDTQYF

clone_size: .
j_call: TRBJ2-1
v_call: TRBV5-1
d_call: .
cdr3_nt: TGCGCCAGCATGCAAAGCGGGCTATCTAATGAGCAGTTCTTC
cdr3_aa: CASMQSGLSNEQFF

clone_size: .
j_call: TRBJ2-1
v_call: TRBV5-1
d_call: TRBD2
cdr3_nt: TGCGCCAGCAGGGTAGCGGGTTCGTCCTACAATGAGCAGTTCTTC
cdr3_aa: CASRVAGSSYNEQFF

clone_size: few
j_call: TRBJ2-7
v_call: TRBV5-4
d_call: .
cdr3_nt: TGTGCCAGCAGCTCTCCCTACGAGCAGTACTTC
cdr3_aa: CASSSPYEQYF

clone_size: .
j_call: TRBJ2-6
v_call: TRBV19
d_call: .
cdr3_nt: TGTGCCAGCGGGACTCGCTTGGCTGGGGCCAACGTCCTGACTTTC
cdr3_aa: CASGTRLAGANVLTF

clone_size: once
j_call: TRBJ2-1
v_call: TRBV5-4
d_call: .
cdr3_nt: TGTGCCAGCAGCGTGGACCCGGGGTCGAACAATGAGCAGTTCTTC
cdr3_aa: CASSVDPGSNNEQFF

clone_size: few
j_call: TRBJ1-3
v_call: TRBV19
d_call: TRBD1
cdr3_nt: TGTGCCAGTAGTATCCGCCCGGACAGGGTCAACACCATATATTTT
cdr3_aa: CASSIRPDRVNTIYF

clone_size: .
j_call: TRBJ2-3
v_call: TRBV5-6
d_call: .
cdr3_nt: TGTGCCAGCAGCTTGGACGAGTACTACACAGATACGCAGTATTTT
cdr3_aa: CASSLDEYYTDTQYF

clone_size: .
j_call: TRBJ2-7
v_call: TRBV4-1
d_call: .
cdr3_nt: TGCGCCAGCAGCCAAGACCCCGAGGGCTACCGGGAGCAGTACTTC
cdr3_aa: CASSQDPEGYREQYF

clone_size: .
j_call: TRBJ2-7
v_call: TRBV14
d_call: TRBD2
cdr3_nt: TGTGCCAGCAGTCGTGGACTAGCGGGATCCGAGCAGTACTTC
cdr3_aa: CASSRGLAGSEQYF

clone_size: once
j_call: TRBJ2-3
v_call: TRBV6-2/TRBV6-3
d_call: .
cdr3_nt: TGTGCCAGCAGTTCGGCAGGGATACTCACAGATACGCAGTATTTT
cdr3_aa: CASSSAGILTDTQYF

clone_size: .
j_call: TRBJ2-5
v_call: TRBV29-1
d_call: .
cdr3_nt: TGCAGCGTTGAGGTAGGGGCCCAAGAGACCCAGTACTTC
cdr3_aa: CSVEVGAQETQYF

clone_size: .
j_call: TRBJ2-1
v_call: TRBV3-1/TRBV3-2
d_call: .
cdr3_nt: TGTGCCAGCAGCCAAGCATGGCTAGCCCCGAATGAGCAGTTCTTC
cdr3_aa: CASSQAWLAPNEQFF

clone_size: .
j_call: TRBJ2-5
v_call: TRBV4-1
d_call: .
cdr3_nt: TGCGCCAGCAGCGCAAACGGAAAGCGGAGAGCTCGAGAGACCCAGTACTTC
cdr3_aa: CASSANGKRRARETQYF

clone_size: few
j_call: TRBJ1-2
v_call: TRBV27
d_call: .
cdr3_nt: TGTGCCAGCAGTTTATCCCCCCGAGCGGGCTATGGCTACACCTTC
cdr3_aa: CASSLSPRAGYGYTF

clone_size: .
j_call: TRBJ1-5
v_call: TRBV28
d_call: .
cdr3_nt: TGTGCCATCTCGCCTCAGGCGACTAAACAACCCCAGCATTTT
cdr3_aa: CAISPQATKQPQHF

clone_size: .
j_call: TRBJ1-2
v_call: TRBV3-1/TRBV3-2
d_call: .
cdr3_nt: TGTGCCAGCAGCCAAGACGACTGGCGTTATGGCTACACCTTC
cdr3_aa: CASSQDDWRYGYTF

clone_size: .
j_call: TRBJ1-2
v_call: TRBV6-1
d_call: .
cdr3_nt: TGTGCCAGCAGTGAAGCCAGGAGGTCGAATGGCTACACCTTC
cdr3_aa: CASSEARRSNGYTF

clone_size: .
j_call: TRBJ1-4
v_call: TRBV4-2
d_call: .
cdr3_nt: TGTGCCAGCAGCCAAATCGTGTTTTGGCAGGCCTCTAATGAAAAACTGTTTTTT
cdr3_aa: CASSQIVFWQASNEKLFF

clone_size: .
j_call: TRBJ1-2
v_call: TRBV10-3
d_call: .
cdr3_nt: TGTGCCATCAGTGAGTCGGGCTCGAACTATGGCTACACCTTC
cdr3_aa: CAISESGSNYGYTF

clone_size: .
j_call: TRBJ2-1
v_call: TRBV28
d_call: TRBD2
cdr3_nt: TGTGCCAGCAGGGTAGCGGGAGGGCAAAGCTATGAGCAGTTCTTC
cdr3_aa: CASRVAGGQSYEQFF

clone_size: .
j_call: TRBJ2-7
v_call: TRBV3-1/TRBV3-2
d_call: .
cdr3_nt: TGTGCCAGCAGCCAAGAGAATCGAGCTCGGGAGCAGTACTTC
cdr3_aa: CASSQENRAREQYF

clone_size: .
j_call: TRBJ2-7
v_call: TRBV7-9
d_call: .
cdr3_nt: TGTGCCAGCAGCCCGTACGGCGGAGCCTCCTACGAGCAGTACTTC
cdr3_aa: CASSPYGGASYEQYF

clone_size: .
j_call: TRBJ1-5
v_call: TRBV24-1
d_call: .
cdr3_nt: TGTGCCACCAGTGATGGTAGTAACGATAGCAATCAGCCCCAGCATTTT
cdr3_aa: CATSDGSNDSNQPQHF

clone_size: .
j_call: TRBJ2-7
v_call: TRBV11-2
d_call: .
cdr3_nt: TGTGCCAGCAGAGCCCACGCTCACGAGCAGTACTTC
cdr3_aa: CASRAHAHEQYF

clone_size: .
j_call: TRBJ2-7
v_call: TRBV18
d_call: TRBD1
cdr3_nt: TGTGCCAGCTCGCAATCAGGGGGTTTGTACGAGCAGTACTTC
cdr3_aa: CASSQSGGLYEQYF

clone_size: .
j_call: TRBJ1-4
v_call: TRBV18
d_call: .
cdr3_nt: TGTGCCAGCTCACCCCGTTTGAACACGGAAAAACTGTTTTTT
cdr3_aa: CASSPRLNTEKLFF

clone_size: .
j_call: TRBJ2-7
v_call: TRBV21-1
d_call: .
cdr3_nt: TGTGCCAGCAGCGCGAGGATGGGACAGGTGGACTACGAGCAGTACTTC
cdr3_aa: CASSARMGQVDYEQYF

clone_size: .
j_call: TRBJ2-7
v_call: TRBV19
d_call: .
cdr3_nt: TGTGCCAGTGCCCTTTTGGGCGGGGAGTCCTACGAGCAGTACTTC
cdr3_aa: CASALLGGESYEQYF

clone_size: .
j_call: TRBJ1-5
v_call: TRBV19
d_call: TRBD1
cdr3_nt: TGTGCCAGTAGGGGGGGACAGGGGGCCAATCAGCCCCAGCATTTT
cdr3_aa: CASRGGQGANQPQHF